Listed below are T cell receptor beta chains from one sample, sequenced in a study of shared clonotypes between healthy human individuals. Assay: immunoSEQ multiplex PCR; the TCRdb copy retains only in-frame clones and omits some. Of some 680,000 clones listed, 60% to 75% were seen once; the top ten hold around 1.7%. Sequencing input: memory CD4+ T cells sorted from blood. The receptors were sampled from a woman in her twenties or thirties in good health. Each CDR3 is given with its conserved first and last residue. The D gene is left open where the match is weak. Clone size is stated in some rows and not others, as once, few, many or a class when expanded.

clone_size d_call j_call v_call cdr3_aa cdr3_nt
. . TRBJ1-1 TRBV11-2 CASSLDKVVQRAFF TGTGCCAGCAGCTTAGATAAGGTTGTTCAGAGAGCTTTCTTT
. . TRBJ2-1 TRBV19 CASSPYGDNSYNEQFF TGTGCCAGTAGTCCTTACGGGGACAACTCCTACAATGAGCAGTTCTTC
. TRBD1 TRBJ1-4 TRBV28 CASSRIPGQGSEKLFF TGTGCCAGCAGTCGTATACCGGGACAGGGAAGTGAAAAACTGTTTTTT
. . TRBJ1-4 TRBV7-9 CASSPRRDNEKLFF TGTGCCAGCAGCCCCAGGCGGGATAATGAAAAACTGTTTTTT
. . TRBJ2-7 TRBV7-8 CASSQVNYEQYF TGTGCCAGCAGCCAAGTGAACTACGAGCAGTACTTC
. . TRBJ1-1 TRBV15 CVTSRGRNTEAFF TGTGTCACCAGCAGAGGAAGAAACACTGAAGCTTTCTTT
. TRBD1 TRBJ1-2 TRBV6-1 CASRRQGVDYGYTF TGTGCCAGCAGGCGACAGGGAGTTGACTATGGCTACACCTTC
. TRBD1 TRBJ2-3 TRBV5-8 CASSLGQGSTDTQYF TGTGCCAGCAGCCTAGGACAGGGAAGCACAGATACGCAGTATTTT
few . TRBJ2-1 TRBV5-1 CASSQDSGSYNEQFF TGCGCCAGCAGCCAGGACTCTGGCTCCTACAATGAGCAGTTCTTC
. . TRBJ2-2 TRBV19 CASSRAGSTGELFF TGTGCCAGTAGTAGAGCAGGGAGCACCGGGGAGCTGTTTTTT
once . TRBJ2-2 TRBV28 CASSSRTDYTGELFF TGTGCCAGCAGTTCCCGGACAGACTATACCGGGGAGCTGTTTTTT
. TRBD2 TRBJ2-7 TRBV7-2 CASSPRVAGVGEQYF TGTGCCAGCAGCCCCAGGGTAGCGGGAGTTGGAGAGCAGTACTTC
. . TRBJ1-2 TRBV20-1 CSARGVGYTF TGCAGTGCTAGAGGGGTTGGCTACACCTTC
. . TRBJ1-1 TRBV6-5 CASSSPETGRTEAFF TGTGCCAGCAGTTCCCCAGAGACAGGCCGCACTGAAGCTTTCTTT
. . TRBJ2-3 TRBV19 CASRPTGSTDTQYF TGTGCCAGTAGACCGACAGGTAGCACAGATACGCAGTATTTT
once . TRBJ1-2 TRBV5-1 CASRALSSTSKGGYTF TGCGCCAGCAGGGCTTTGAGCAGCACCTCTAAGGGTGGCTACACCTTC
. TRBD2 TRBJ2-5 TRBV29-1 CSVEAAGTSRETQYF TGCAGCGTTGAAGCAGCTGGGACTAGCCGAGAGACCCAGTACTTC
. . TRBJ2-2 TRBV5-1 CASSRTVGTGELFF TGCGCCAGCAGCAGGACGGTGGGAACCGGGGAGCTGTTTTTT
. . TRBJ2-7 TRBV15 CATSRAGEGKIHEQYF TGTGCCACCAGCAGAGCGGGAGAGGGAAAGATCCACGAGCAGTACTTC
. . TRBJ1-2 TRBV29-1 CSVEGGRVGYTF TGCAGCGTTGAAGGCGGGCGGGTTGGCTACACCTTC
. TRBD1 TRBJ1-1 TRBV6-1 CASTLTGGVAFF TGTGCCAGCACCTTGACAGGGGGTGTAGCTTTCTTT
. . TRBJ2-1 TRBV5-1 CASSPISAYNEQFF TGCGCCAGCAGCCCGATTTCTGCCTACAATGAGCAGTTCTTC
. . TRBJ1-4 TRBV11-3 CASSPLLNEKLFF TGTGCCAGCAGCCCCCTATTAAATGAAAAACTGTTTTTT
. . TRBJ2-6 TRBV30 CAWRDAGANVLTF TGTGCCTGGAGGGACGCTGGGGCCAACGTCCTGACTTTC
few . TRBJ1-2 TRBV5-4 CASSLDRQTYGYTF TGTGCCAGCAGCTTGGATCGACAGACCTATGGCTACACCTTC
. . TRBJ1-2 TRBV6-5 CASSRDNNYGYTF TGTGCCAGCAGTCGGGACAATAACTATGGCTACACCTTC
. . TRBJ2-1 TRBV7-9 CASMAPWPYNEQFF TGTGCCAGCATGGCTCCATGGCCCTACAATGAGCAGTTCTTC
few . TRBJ2-7 TRBV28 CASSLSGGPYEQYF TGTGCCAGCAGTTTATCGGGGGGCCCCTACGAGCAGTACTTC
. TRBD2 TRBJ2-7 TRBV28 CASSFQLAGVGEQYF TGTGCCAGCAGTTTTCAACTAGCGGGAGTGGGCGAGCAGTACTTC
. TRBD1 TRBJ1-5 TRBV5-6 CASSLGGTAHNQPQHF TGTGCCAGCAGCTTGGGGGGGACAGCACACAATCAGCCCCAGCATTTT
. TRBD2 TRBJ2-1 TRBV27 CASRTSGRNEQFF TGTGCCAGCAGAACTAGCGGGAGAAATGAGCAGTTCTTC
few TRBD1 TRBJ1-1 TRBV19 CASMGQGNTEAFF TGTGCCAGTATGGGACAGGGGAACACTGAAGCTTTCTTT
. . TRBJ2-7 TRBV28 CASSLTVLSYEQYF TGTGCCAGCAGCCTCACAGTCCTCTCCTACGAGCAGTACTTC
few TRBD1 TRBJ1-3 TRBV6-5 CASSWTGGSLGNTIYF TGTGCCAGCAGTTGGACAGGGGGCTCCCTTGGAAACACCATATATTTT
few . TRBJ2-2 TRBV2 CASSQRASFTGELFF TGTGCCAGCAGCCAGCGGGCGTCGTTCACCGGGGAGCTGTTTTTT
. TRBD2 TRBJ2-1 TRBV19 CASSTGTSGAYNEQFF TGTGCCAGTAGTACCGGGACTAGCGGAGCCTACAATGAGCAGTTCTTC